This T cell receptor beta chain appears in the sequencing data of a study of T cells in Graves' hyperthyroidism and ophthalmopathy. Study-level findings and limits: Ophthalmopathy stood apart from stable hyperthyroidism in a 13 V-J model. Prediction of ophthalmopathy progression came a median roughly 7.1 months pre-onset. Blood samples included most of the expanded thyroid clonotypes exceeding 0.001.

Regions amplified from RNA transcripts were the TCR beta CDR3 regions. Researchers ran a first-round RT-PCR on the TCR CDR3 using the HTBI primer set. TCRdb re-derived calls from the multiplex PCR reads in MiXCR, one entry per CDR3 protein. The sample consists of a few hundred thousand distinct CDR3 sequences, about 16% of them appearing once. Each person with ophthalmopathy scored at least 3 on the Clinical Activity Score, reached NOSPECS grade 4 or higher, and had been ill under 3 months. As for this clonotype: The antigen remains undetermined. A much larger clone lies one base from this, so it may be a read error.

Source material: blood. The sequence came from a woman aged 40 to 55 with Graves' ophthalmopathy.

Here the CDR3 DNA reads TGTGCCGGCAGTCCCTTTGCAGGGGCGATGAATGAGCAGTTCTTC. It codes for CAGSPFAGAMNEQFF. The V and J genes are TRBV2 and TRBJ2-1, with a tentative D call TRBD1 (6 bases). CDR3 length: 15 residues. Germline V gene sequence: CDR1 SNHLY, CDR2 FYNNEI.